This T cell receptor (beta chain) was identified during a study of T-cell memory formation after mild COVID-19. Overall study results and limits: Pre-infection memory carried some responding clones, suggesting that cross-reactive memory joined.

TCRdb itself ran the 5' RACE reads through MiXCR, one entry per CDR3 protein. The table shows more than 350,000 distinct CDR3 sequences, with more than 20% occurring only once. Concerning this clonotype itself: What it binds is not known.

From germline, CDR1 is SNHLY and CDR2 FYNNEI. Trimming shortened V by 5 bases and J by 2 bases, and 10 bases separated the two germline ends. The CDR3 covers 14 residues. This sequence was found in an adult woman who had mild COVID-19 (a few samples of this study predate the infection). Cell type and time point are not known. The gene calls are TRBV2 and TRBJ2-1; D is undetermined. Sequenced input: PBMCs or a T cell subset sorted from them (not recorded which). The CDR3, as DNA: TGTGCCAGCAGTCGCTCCGAGGCCTACAATGAGCAGTTCTTC. Translation: CASSRSEAYNEQFF. Full variable domain (rest looked up from reference TRBV2 and TRBJ2-1): EPEVTQTPSHQVTQMGQEVILRCVPISNHLYFYWYRQILGQKVEFLVSFYNNEISEKSEIFDDQFSVERPDGSNFTLKIRSTKLEDSAMYFCASSRSEAYNEQFFGPGTRLTVL.